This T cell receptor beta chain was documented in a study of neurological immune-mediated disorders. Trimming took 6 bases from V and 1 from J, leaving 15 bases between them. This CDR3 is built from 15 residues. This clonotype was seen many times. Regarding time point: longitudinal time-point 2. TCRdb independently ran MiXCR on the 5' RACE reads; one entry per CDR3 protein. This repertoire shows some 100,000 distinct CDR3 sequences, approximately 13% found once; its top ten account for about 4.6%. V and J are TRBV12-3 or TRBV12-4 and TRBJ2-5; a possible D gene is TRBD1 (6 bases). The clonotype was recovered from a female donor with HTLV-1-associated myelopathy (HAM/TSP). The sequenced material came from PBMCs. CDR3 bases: TGTGCCAGCAGCCGCCGACAGGTCATCCAAGAGACCCAGTACTTC. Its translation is CASSRRQVIQETQYF.